The TCR beta chain under discussion was sequenced for a study of T cell responses to AZD1222 COVID-19 vaccine. A note on this clone: Its cognate antigen is unknown.

Study results and caveats: Most donors were white British, females outnumbered males, and clonal diversity was possibly underestimated. A rise in Spike-specific TCR breadth and depth followed two AZD1222 doses. Repertoire sampling occurred only after the peak T cell response.

The CDR3 consists of 13 residues. V shed 6 bases and J shed 5 bases, with 11 bases lying between them. Sequencing used immunoSEQ multiplex PCR; TCRdb keeps in-frame clones, though not all of them. The repertoire holds around 150,000 clones, around 94% seen once, with 1.3% in the top ten. This receptor was identified in an adult in good health. The chain joins TRBV12-3 or TRBV12-4 to TRBJ1-5; D possibly corresponds to TRBD1 (5 bases). The starting material was peripheral blood, obtained on day 0 of AZD1222 vaccination. CDR3 region: CASRLGDHQPQHF. The CDR3 bases are TGTGCCAGCAGATTGGGGGATCATCAGCCCCAGCATTTT.